The rows below give T cell receptor beta chains drawn from one sample of a study of blood T cell repertoires in COVID-19. Produced via immunoSEQ multiplex PCR; TCRdb's table is partial and in-frame only. Of just over 350,000 clones listed, approximately 84% are singletons. The sequencing sample was made of PBMCs or T cells enriched from blood (not recorded which). These receptors originate from a woman in her thirties who had recovered from COVID-19. The CDR3 runs from the conserved cysteine through the conserved F or W. The order of the fields is D gene, J gene, V gene, clone size, CDR3 DNA, CDR3 protein. A D gene is named only where the DNA matches it firmly. Only part of the rows carry a size: once, few, many, or a class if the clone is expanded.

D: -
J: TRBJ1-3
V: TRBV21-1
size: -
DNA: TGTGCCAGCAGCATTTTTCGGGGGGTTGCTGGAAACACCATATATTTT
CDR3: CASSIFRGVAGNTIYF

D: TRBD2
J: TRBJ2-1
V: TRBV2
size: once
DNA: TGTGCCAGCAGTGAAGAAACCGGACTAGCGGGGTTATACAATGAGCAGTTCTTC
CDR3: CASSEETGLAGLYNEQFF

D: TRBD1
J: TRBJ1-1
V: TRBV19
size: -
DNA: TGTGCCAGTAAAAGGGGGCCAGGCAACACTGAAGCTTTCTTT
CDR3: CASKRGPGNTEAFF

D: TRBD1
J: TRBJ1-1
V: TRBV4-2
size: -
DNA: TGTGCCAGCAGCCAAATGACAGGGCGAATGAACACTGAAGCTTTCTTT
CDR3: CASSQMTGRMNTEAFF

D: -
J: TRBJ1-2
V: TRBV29-1
size: -
DNA: TGCAGCGTTGGAGGTCAGGGATATGGCTACACCTTC
CDR3: CSVGGQGYGYTF

D: TRBD1
J: TRBJ2-7
V: TRBV7-9
size: -
DNA: TGTGCCAGCAGCTTAGCGCTGGGACAGGACTCCTACGAGCAGTACTTC
CDR3: CASSLALGQDSYEQYF

D: -
J: TRBJ1-1
V: TRBV27
size: -
DNA: TGTGCCAGCAGTTCAGGGGCCATGAACACTGAAGCTTTCTTT
CDR3: CASSSGAMNTEAFF

D: -
J: TRBJ1-1
V: TRBV5-6
size: -
DNA: TGTGCCAGCAGCTCACTGGGGGCCGGGACGGGAGCTTTCTTT
CDR3: CASSSLGAGTGAFF

D: -
J: TRBJ2-7
V: TRBV5-6
size: -
DNA: TGTGCCAGCAGTCCCGACAGGTTCTACGAGCAGTACTTC
CDR3: CASSPDRFYEQYF

D: -
J: TRBJ1-5
V: TRBV10-2
size: -
DNA: TGCGCCAGCAGTACGGACACTTATCAGCCCCAGCATTTT
CDR3: CASSTDTYQPQHF

D: -
J: TRBJ2-3
V: TRBV18
size: -
DNA: TGTGCCAGCTCGTTCGGGACACGGATAAACACAGATACGCAGTATTTT
CDR3: CASSFGTRINTDTQYF

D: -
J: TRBJ2-4
V: TRBV4-1
size: -
DNA: TGCGCCAGCAGCCTCCTCCAACTCGGTAAAAACATTCAGTACTTC
CDR3: CASSLLQLGKNIQYF

D: -
J: TRBJ1-4
V: TRBV19
size: -
DNA: TGTGCCAGTAGTATAGCGGGGCCAGGGGATGAAAAACTGTTTTTT
CDR3: CASSIAGPGDEKLFF

D: -
J: TRBJ2-2
V: TRBV12-3/TRBV12-4
size: -
DNA: TGTGCCAGCAGTTTACTCACCGGGGAGCTGTTTTTT
CDR3: CASSLLTGELFF

D: TRBD2
J: TRBJ2-2
V: TRBV5-1
size: -
DNA: TGCGCCAGCAGCGTTAGCGGGACGAACACCGGGGAGCTGTTTTTT
CDR3: CASSVSGTNTGELFF

D: TRBD2
J: TRBJ2-7
V: TRBV18
size: -
DNA: TGTGCCAGCTCCGGGACTAGCGACTCCTACGAGCAGTACTTC
CDR3: CASSGTSDSYEQYF

D: -
J: TRBJ2-1
V: TRBV5-8
size: -
DNA: TGTGCCAGCAGCTTTGAGGCTAGTCAGGGTGAGCAGTTCTTC
CDR3: CASSFEASQGEQFF

D: -
J: TRBJ1-1
V: TRBV5-4
size: -
DNA: TGTGCCAGCAGCTTAGCAATCGCAGGGGCAGGCACTGAAGCTTTCTTT
CDR3: CASSLAIAGAGTEAFF

D: -
J: TRBJ1-2
V: TRBV4-1
size: -
DNA: TGCGCCAGCAGCCAAGATCAATGGGCCACAGGCTATGGCTACACCTTC
CDR3: CASSQDQWATGYGYTF

D: -
J: TRBJ2-7
V: TRBV27
size: -
DNA: TGTGCCAGCAGTTTAGGGCGAAAGCGGTTCTACGAGCAGTACTTC
CDR3: CASSLGRKRFYEQYF

D: -
J: TRBJ2-4
V: TRBV13
size: -
DNA: TGTGCCAGCAGCTTAGGCTTTCCTAACATTCAGTACTTC
CDR3: CASSLGFPNIQYF

D: TRBD1
J: TRBJ1-2
V: TRBV6-5
size: -
DNA: TGTGCCAGCAGTTACCAGGGACAGGGGGATGGCTACACCTTC
CDR3: CASSYQGQGDGYTF